The sequence of this TCR beta chain was determined in a study of monozygotic twins with inflammatory bowel disease. For this clonotype: Its target is unknown.

Broader study findings: Possibly reflecting limited power, no difference in repertoire similarity was found between concordant and discordant twins.

The RNA usage for each TCR library was around 3,600 ng of total RNA. TCRdb re-called the 5' RACE reads; one entry per CDR3 protein, DNA not given. With approximately 200,000 distinct CDR3 sequences in the sample, the ten largest clones hold 1.6%. Germline CDR1 MNHNS, CDR2 SASEGT. The CDR3 is 15 residues long. Sequenced input: blood. The TCR comes from a human donor with ulcerative colitis or Crohn's disease, or a healthy co-twin of an affected twin (not recorded which). This rearrangement joins TRBV6-1 to TRBJ2-7; no DNA is available, so the TRBD2 call from TCRdb remains unchecked. The CDR3 reads CASSGTSGPYVKQYF.